This TCR beta chain was sequenced in a study of shared clonotypes between healthy human individuals (dated by TCRdb to between 2020 and 2021). The study in broad terms: The cohort included a few men and a couple of women between 18 and 49 years of age. For each donor, CD4 naive and CD4 memory were each run on three plates, CD8 naive on two plates, and CD8 memory on one plate. Per donor, leukapheresis produced somewhere between about 0.8 and 9 billion PBMCs. Blood TCR repertoires of five healthy adults were deeply sequenced to estimate repertoire size and the extent of clonotype sharing between individuals. To increase sequencing depth and limit assay-specific biases, TCR repertoire library preparation and sequencing were carried out by different laboratories using diverse techniques. Study-wide conclusions, independent of this receptor: Sampling was restricted to blood, and TCR repertoires in tissue are likely to differ from TCR repertoires in blood. About 5% of naive CD4, around 4% of naive CD8, 2.3% of memory CD4, and about 0.4% of memory CD8 clonotypes were shared across a few donors. Because the study included only a small number of donors, the genetic and exposure-history diversity represented was limited. Rarefaction of sorted-subset datasets indicated incomplete sequencing despite the large sequencing depth. Compared with non-shared clonotypes, the clonotypes found in all four sorted-subset donors had higher generation probabilities. Estimated clonotype richness was generally larger for naive than for memory subsets. Pairwise subsampling led to the expectation that sequencing depth would affect the degree of clonotype sharing among donors.

A word on this clone: No cognate antigen has been identified for it. One base away there is no much larger clone; base qualities are not given.

The donors were healthy, HIV-negative adults with no recently reported acute infections or vaccinations. All donors were Caucasian adults living in Nashville, Tennessee, USA. CD4+ T cells were enriched by magnetic negative selection, after which naive cells were positively selected on CD45RA and the negative fraction was taken as the memory subset. After blood collection by leukapheresis, PBMCs were isolated using Ficoll-Histopaque density gradient centrifugation and then cryopreserved in the vapor phase of liquid nitrogen. Analytical flow cytometry was used to check the purity and quantity of every magnetically sorted T cell population. From each sorted fraction, genomic DNA was isolated and quantified by UV absorbance on a Nanodrop 2000c. The germline V gene yields LGHNA for CDR1 and YSLEER for CDR2. Relative to germline, V is 4 bases shorter and J is 3 bases shorter, with 15 bases between their ends. The CDR3 goes from the cysteine to the phenylalanine over 15 residues. Just CDR3 DNA is preserved here, 45 bases in frame from base 1.

Using the deep immunoSEQ assay, TCR CDR3 regions were amplified from genomic DNA by multiplex PCR. For each cell subset, the extracted genomic DNA was distributed evenly across all wells of several immunoSEQ 96-well plates, and each plate served as one replicate. For sorted subsets, each replicate PCR was loaded with 200 ng genomic DNA, equivalent to 30,000 or so T cell genomes. Purified libraries were measured with a Qubit 3.0 fluorometer, size-checked on a Bioanalyzer 2100, and measured again with the KAPA Library Quantification kit. Every immunoSEQ 96-well plate was sequenced on a separate single-read 150-cycle Illumina NextSeq 550 flow cell. Per the original workflow: The immunoSEQ output contained only junctional sequences without quality scores, so filtering could not match that applied to full-length reads. To assign V/J genes and CDR3, sequences were annotated using PyIR, a Python wrapper for IgBLAST v1.9, with IMGT germline references. Any read was removed if the V/J assignment was weak (E-value above 1e-6), the CDR3 was missing, or the read contained stop codons, out-of-frame junctions, or ambiguous translated residues. V3J clonotypes were defined as sequences sharing the same inferred V gene, J gene, and CDR3 amino acid sequence. The percentage overlap between two repertoires was calculated by dividing the number of shared unique clonotypes by the size of the smaller repertoire. Richness of each repertoire was evaluated using RTK rarefaction, the Chao1 estimator, and Recon v2.1 estimates of unobserved clonotypes. Generation probabilities for all TCRbeta clonotypes obtained by the gDNA method from a handful of donors were computed using OLGA. The clones in this table, taken by TCRdb from immuneACCESS, are in-frame only. Not every clone is retained; where verified, under half of the shortfall comes from an unresolved V gene, and the cause of the rest is unknown. V, J and clone size reflect that table, while D and trimming were determined from the DNA. The sample table records under 2,500,000 clones; approximately 96% of these occur just once. The top ten clones comprise more than 0.1% of the sample.

The rearranged chain carries TRBV4-3 and TRBJ1-1; the D segment could be TRBD1, given 5 matching bases. This TCR came from a man aged 18 to 30 in good health. Sample: naive CD4+ T cells sorted from blood. The sample's cell subset or site label, in plain terms: CD45RA+ positively selected. The CDR3 here reads CASSPDGGVDTEAFF. The DNA sequence is TGCGCCAGCAGCCCCGACGGGGGAGTTGACACTGAAGCTTTCTTT.